Listed below are T cell receptor beta chains from one sample, sequenced in a study of T cells in Graves' hyperthyroidism and ophthalmopathy. TCRdb reprocessed the multiplex PCR reads via MiXCR and lists one record per CDR3 protein. Of about 590,000 distinct CDR3 sequences detected, 15% to 18% appear once; the ten largest clones hold around 7.3%. The sample comprised blood. The receptor set was obtained from a woman in her 30s with Graves' hyperthyroidism. CDR3s include the opening cysteine and the closing phenylalanine or tryptophan. The D gene is left open where the match is weak. Expanded clones are given a class, and other clones once, few, many or no size at all.

d_gene: NA; v_gene: TRBV9; j_gene: TRBJ2-3; abundance: few; CDR3nt: TGTGCCAGCAGCGCCCGGGACTCTGGTTTCACAGATACGCAGTATTTT; CDR3aa: CASSARDSGFTDTQYF
d_gene: NA; v_gene: TRBV6-1; j_gene: TRBJ1-1; abundance: many; CDR3nt: TGTGCCAGCAGTCAAAAACCAGGGGTTAAGATGAACACTGAAGCTTTCTTT; CDR3aa: CASSQKPGVKMNTEAFF
d_gene: NA; v_gene: TRBV7-9; j_gene: TRBJ1-5; abundance: NA; CDR3nt: TGTGCCAGCAGCTTAGTGGAAGGGGTCGTTAGCAATCAGCCCCAGCATTTT; CDR3aa: CASSLVEGVVSNQPQHF
d_gene: TRBD1; v_gene: TRBV30; j_gene: TRBJ2-3; abundance: NA; CDR3nt: TGTGCCTGGAGTGTAGGACAGGGGGGGACTGATACGCAGTATTTT; CDR3aa: CAWSVGQGGTDTQYF
d_gene: TRBD2; v_gene: TRBV7-8; j_gene: TRBJ2-1; abundance: few; CDR3nt: TGTGCCAGCAGCTCCGACCCTTTAGGCGGGAGCTCCTACAATGAGCAGTTCTTC; CDR3aa: CASSSDPLGGSSYNEQFF
d_gene: NA; v_gene: TRBV14; j_gene: TRBJ2-7; abundance: NA; CDR3nt: TGTGCCAGCAGCCAAGTCGAGACCTGGCAGTACTTC; CDR3aa: CASSQVETWQYF
d_gene: NA; v_gene: TRBV14; j_gene: TRBJ1-3; abundance: few; CDR3nt: TGTGCCAGCCGTCGGACAGCGGGGACAGGAAACACCATATATTTT; CDR3aa: CASRRTAGTGNTIYF
d_gene: NA; v_gene: TRBV4-1; j_gene: TRBJ1-1; abundance: once; CDR3nt: TGCGCCAGCAGCCCTGAGGGAGGGGCGTTGAACACTGAAGCTTTCTTT; CDR3aa: CASSPEGGALNTEAFF
d_gene: TRBD1; v_gene: TRBV11-2; j_gene: TRBJ2-1; abundance: many; CDR3nt: TGTGCCAGTGGGGACAGATACAATGAGCAGTTCTTC; CDR3aa: CASGDRYNEQFF
d_gene: TRBD2; v_gene: TRBV30; j_gene: TRBJ2-1; abundance: NA; CDR3nt: TGTGCCTGGAGTCTACCGGAGACTAGCGGGAGGACGTTCTTC; CDR3aa: CAWSLPETSGRTFF
d_gene: TRBD2; v_gene: TRBV20-1; j_gene: TRBJ2-7; abundance: few; CDR3nt: TGCAGTGCTCCGATGCGGGCACAGATGGGACTAGCGGTCCACGAGCAGTACTTC; CDR3aa: CSAPMRAQMGLAVHEQYF
d_gene: NA; v_gene: TRBV20-1; j_gene: TRBJ2-3; abundance: many; CDR3nt: TGCAGTGCTAGAGGGCCTACTGGCACAGATACGCAGTATTTT; CDR3aa: CSARGPTGTDTQYF
d_gene: TRBD2; v_gene: TRBV4-1; j_gene: TRBJ2-4; abundance: NA; CDR3nt: TGCGCCAGCAGCCAAGAGTGGGTAGCGGGAGATGGGGTCAAAAACATTCAGTACTTC; CDR3aa: CASSQEWVAGDGVKNIQYF
d_gene: NA; v_gene: TRBV7-2; j_gene: TRBJ1-3; abundance: many; CDR3nt: TGTGCCAGCAGCTTAGTACAGGGAAACACCATATATTTT; CDR3aa: CASSLVQGNTIYF
d_gene: NA; v_gene: TRBV6-1; j_gene: TRBJ2-5; abundance: NA; CDR3nt: TGTGCCAGCAGGGACAGCCCTTTGTACCAAGAGACCCAGTACTTC; CDR3aa: CASRDSPLYQETQYF
d_gene: TRBD2; v_gene: TRBV2; j_gene: TRBJ2-3; abundance: many; CDR3nt: TGTGCCAGCAGGAGTAGCGGGAGCACAGATACGCAGTATTTT; CDR3aa: CASRSSGSTDTQYF
d_gene: NA; v_gene: TRBV6-1; j_gene: TRBJ2-3; abundance: few; CDR3nt: TGTGCCAGCAGTGAAGAGACCTTTCCAGGGGTGGGCACAGATACGCAGTATTTT; CDR3aa: CASSEETFPGVGTDTQYF
d_gene: TRBD1; v_gene: TRBV7-9; j_gene: TRBJ2-1; abundance: many; CDR3nt: TGTGCCAGCAGCCGGGACAGGGGCTTCTACAATGAGCAGTTCTTC; CDR3aa: CASSRDRGFYNEQFF
d_gene: NA; v_gene: TRBV30; j_gene: TRBJ1-2; abundance: many; CDR3nt: TGTGCCTGGAGCACCGGGACGTATGGCTACACCTTC; CDR3aa: CAWSTGTYGYTF
d_gene: TRBD2; v_gene: TRBV7-9; j_gene: TRBJ2-1; abundance: NA; CDR3nt: TGTGCCAGCAGCTTAGTTTTGGGACTAGCTACAAATGAGCAGTTCTTC; CDR3aa: CASSLVLGLATNEQFF
d_gene: TRBD2; v_gene: TRBV9; j_gene: TRBJ2-5; abundance: many; CDR3nt: TGTGCCAGCAGCGTAATTAGCGGGAGCGAAGAGACCCAGTACTTC; CDR3aa: CASSVISGSEETQYF
d_gene: NA; v_gene: TRBV20-1; j_gene: TRBJ2-1; abundance: many; CDR3nt: TGCAGTGCCGACGCATCCTCGATCGGAAGTCAGTTTTACAATGAGCAGTTCTTC; CDR3aa: CSADASSIGSQFYNEQFF
d_gene: TRBD2; v_gene: TRBV20-1; j_gene: TRBJ2-3; abundance: many; CDR3nt: TGCAGTGCTAATCGAGCGGGAGTTTGGACAGATACGCAGTATTTT; CDR3aa: CSANRAGVWTDTQYF
d_gene: NA; v_gene: TRBV7-6; j_gene: TRBJ2-7; abundance: many; CDR3nt: TGTGCCAGCAGCTTAACAGACAGCTCCTACGAGCAGTACTTC; CDR3aa: CASSLTDSSYEQYF
d_gene: NA; v_gene: TRBV7-9; j_gene: TRBJ2-1; abundance: many; CDR3nt: TGTGCCAGCAGTTTAGCACTAACGGAGACCTACAATGAGCAGTTCTTC; CDR3aa: CASSLALTETYNEQFF